The present entry profiles one T cell receptor (beta chain) with its context. The sample comes from a study of monozygotic twins with inflammatory bowel disease. A 6-nucleotide sample barcode was carried by the UMIs, which template switching added. TCRdb reanalyzed the 5' RACE reads and collapses them to one entry per CDR3 protein, without DNA. Its table lists about 210,000 distinct CDR3 sequences. This CDR3 region has 13 residues. CDR1 is SGHRS and CDR2 is YFSETQ in the germline V gene. V usage is TRBV5-1 and J usage is TRBJ1-2. Sequenced sample: blood. This TCR came from a human donor with ulcerative colitis or Crohn's disease, or a healthy co-twin of an affected twin (not recorded which). The chain's CDR3 is CASRRQLDYGYTF.